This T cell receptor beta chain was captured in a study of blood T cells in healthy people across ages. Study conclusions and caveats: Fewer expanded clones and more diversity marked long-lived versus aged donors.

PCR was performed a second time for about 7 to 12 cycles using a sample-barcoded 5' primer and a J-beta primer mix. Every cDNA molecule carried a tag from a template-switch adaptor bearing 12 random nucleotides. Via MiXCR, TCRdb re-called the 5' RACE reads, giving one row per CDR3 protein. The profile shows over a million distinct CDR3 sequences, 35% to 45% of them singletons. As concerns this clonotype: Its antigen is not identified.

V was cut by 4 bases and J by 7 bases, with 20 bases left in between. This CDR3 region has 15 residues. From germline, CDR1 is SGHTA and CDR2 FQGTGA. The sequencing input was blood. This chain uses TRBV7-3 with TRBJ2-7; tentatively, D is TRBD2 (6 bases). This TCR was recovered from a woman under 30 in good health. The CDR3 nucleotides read TGTGCCAGCAGCTCCACCCGGGAGCTCTACAATGAGCAGTACTTC. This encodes CASSSTRELYNEQYF.